Below are 14 T cell receptor beta chains sequenced from a single sample in a study of molecular identifiers for immune sequencing clone quantification. TCRdb analysed the PCR reads with MiXCR anew, one entry per CDR3 protein. Found here are some 320,000 distinct CDR3 sequences, around 21% of them singletons; the top ten hold approximately 0.83%. The sequenced sample consisted of naive CD8+ T cells from blood, with Jurkat cell RNA spiked in. As for subset: FACS-sorted CD8+CD4-CCR7+CD45RA+ naive T cells. The receptors originated from a human donor in good health. Some libraries in this study had Jurkat cell RNA spiked in.

This clonotype appeared many times. This CDR3 is CASSPRVGFYNEQFF. The CDR3 bases are TGTGCCAGCAGCCCCAGGGTCGGGTTCTACAATGAGCAGTTCTTC. V gene TRBV9 combines with J gene TRBJ2-1; D possibly corresponds to TRBD1 (5 bases). The CDR3 spans 15 residues. Trimming left V 4 bases short and J 3 bases short, with 14 bases between. In germline, CDR1 is SGDLS, CDR2 YYNGEE.

This clonotype was recorded many times. This chain connects TRBV4-1 to TRBJ1-1, with TRBD1 matching over 10 bases. Germline V gene sequence: CDR1 MGHRA, CDR2 YSYEKL. V was pared by 3 bases and J by 2 bases, with 18 bases of the junction left unmatched. CDR3 length: 20 residues. CDR3 region: CASSHRPGQGEGGRNTEAFF. The CDR3 nucleotides are TGCGCCAGCAGCCATCGTCCAGGACAGGGGGAGGGCGGCCGAAACACTGAAGCTTTCTTT.

Regarding this clonotype: A much larger clonotype is one base distant, so this may be a read error. The final CDR3 position lacks the conserved phenylalanine or tryptophan, pointing to a likely read error. V is TRBV19 and J is TRBJ2-7; D call uncertain. The CDR3 is 14 residues long. Germline CDR1 reads LNHDA; CDR2 reads SQIVND (reference sequence). V shed 6 bases and J shed 3 bases, with 15 bases lying between them. CDR3 residues: CASSASGYYYEQYL. The CDR3 region has the DNA TGTGCCAGTAGCGCATCCGGGTACTACTACGAGCAGTACCTC.

V usage is TRBV20-1 and J usage is TRBJ1-2; no firm D call. CDR3 length: 13 residues. Germline V CDR1 and CDR2: DFQATT, SNEGSKA (reference sequence). V lost 3 bases and J 4 bases, leaving 12 bases between the germline ends. For the CDR3, the DNA is TGCAGTGCTAGCCCGCCCTCCTCCTATGGCTACACCTTC. As protein: CSASPPSSYGYTF.

The gene calls are TRBV20-1 and TRBJ2-2; 10 bases agree with TRBD1. This CDR3 region has 17 residues. Germline V CDR1 and CDR2: DFQATT, SNEGSKA (reference sequence). After removal of 6 bases from V and 6 bases from J, the junction contained 16 bases not matched to a gene. CDR3 in amino acids: CSAQRDRGQSKAGELFF. For the CDR3, the DNA is TGCAGTGCCCAGAGGGACAGGGGTCAGAGTAAGGCCGGGGAGCTGTTTTTT.

CDR3 residues: CASSLGLGTQYTDTQYF. The CDR3 nucleotides read TGTGCCAGCAGCTTAGGTTTGGGGACCCAGTACACAGATACGCAGTATTTT. The genes are TRBV7-3 and TRBJ2-3; either TRBD1 or TRBD2 may supply D (5 bases each). The CDR3 is 17 amino acids. Trimming removed 2 bases from V and 2 bases from J, with 17 bases in between. Germline V CDR1 and CDR2: SGHTA, FQGTGA.

CDR3: CAGGGGSSGHTEAFF. The CDR3 DNA is TGTGCCGGGGGGGGTGGGTCCTCTGGGCACACTGAAGCTTTCTTT. The chain recombines TRBV13 with TRBJ1-1, with a possible D match to TRBD1 (5 bases). The CDR3 is 15 amino acids. CDR1 and CDR2 from the germline V gene are PRHDT and FYEKMQ (reference sequence). Trimming cost V 11 bases and J 3 bases, with 22 bases left between them.

This clonotype appeared many times. The chain is built from TRBV6-6 and TRBJ1-2; no firm D call. Germline V gene lookup returns CDR1 MNHNY and CDR2 SVGAGI (reference sequence). The CDR3 extends over 13 amino acids. Trimming shortened V by 6 bases and J by 3 bases, and 11 bases separated the two germline ends. CDR3 bases: TGTGCCAGCAGCCTAACAGCTGACTATGGCTACACCTTC. This translates into CASSLTADYGYTF.

On this clonotype itself: A much larger clone lies one base from this, so it may be a read error. This chain connects TRBV4-3 to TRBJ1-4; D is ambiguous. CDR1 LGHNA and CDR2 YSLEER come from the germline V gene. The CDR3 has 15 amino acids. Trimming left V 4 bases short and J 0 bases short, with 9 bases between. In DNA, the CDR3 is TGCGCCAGCAGCCGACGGGGAGCAACTAATGAAAAACTGTTTTTT. Protein: CASSRRGATNEKLFF.

In its sample, this clonotype was seen many times. The chain employs TRBV4-3 and TRBJ1-3; no clear D. This CDR3 region has 15 residues. Looked up from germline, CDR1 is LGHNA and CDR2 is YSLEER. The V end lost 0 bases, the J end lost 0 bases, and 6 bases lay between the germline ends. The DNA of the CDR3 is TGCGCCAGCAGCCAAGAACAGTTCTCTGGAAACACCATATATTTT. It codes for CASSQEQFSGNTIYF.

This clonotype was counted ten times or more. The CDR3 reads CASRPGREGPTYEQYF. Here the CDR3 DNA reads TGTGCCAGCAGACCTGGCCGTGAGGGGCCAACCTACGAGCAGTACTTC. This chain connects TRBV6-5 to TRBJ2-7, with D possibly called TRBD1 or TRBD2 (5 bases each). CDR1 MNHEY and CDR2 SVGAGI come from the germline V gene. V shed 6 bases and J shed 2 bases, with 20 bases lying between them. The CDR3 is 16 amino acids.

This clonotype was counted a few times. The rearrangement joins TRBV12-3 or TRBV12-4 to TRBJ1-1; possible D gene TRBD1, 5 bases. The CDR3 is made up of 13 amino acids. With 7 bases removed from V and 1 base from J, the gap between germline ends came to 10 bases. The CDR3 loop reads CASKLRGNTEAFF. The CDR3 bases are TGTGCCAGCAAACTAAGGGGGAACACTGAAGCTTTCTTT.

This clonotype was seen a few times. Its ends do not fully match the called genes, so a read error is possible. This chain uses TRBV5-1 with TRBJ2-7, with 7 bases matching TRBD1. From germline, CDR1 is SGHRS and CDR2 YFSETQ. This CDR3 spans 16 amino acids. The DNA of the CDR3 is TGCGCCAGCATCTTGGCCGAGGGGGCGAGCTCCTACGAGCAGTACTTC. This sequence encodes CASILAEGASSYEQYF. The whole variable domain, filled in from reference TRBV5-1 and TRBJ2-7, reads KAGVTQTPRYLIKTRGQQVTLSCSPISGHRSVSWYQQTPGQGLQFLFEYFSETQRNKGNFPGRFSGRQFSNSRSEMNVSTLELGDSALYLCASILAEGASSYEQYFGPGTRLTVT.

As to this clonotype: The junction departs from the called germline gene at one end, perhaps through a read error. The chain has TRBV12-3 or TRBV12-4 and TRBJ1-1; 9 bases are a match to TRBD1. This CDR3 comprises 15 residues. The CDR3, as DNA: TGTGCCGGCAGTTTCTACAGGGGGCTGGACACTGAAGCTTTCTTT. It specifies CAGSFYRGLDTEAFF.